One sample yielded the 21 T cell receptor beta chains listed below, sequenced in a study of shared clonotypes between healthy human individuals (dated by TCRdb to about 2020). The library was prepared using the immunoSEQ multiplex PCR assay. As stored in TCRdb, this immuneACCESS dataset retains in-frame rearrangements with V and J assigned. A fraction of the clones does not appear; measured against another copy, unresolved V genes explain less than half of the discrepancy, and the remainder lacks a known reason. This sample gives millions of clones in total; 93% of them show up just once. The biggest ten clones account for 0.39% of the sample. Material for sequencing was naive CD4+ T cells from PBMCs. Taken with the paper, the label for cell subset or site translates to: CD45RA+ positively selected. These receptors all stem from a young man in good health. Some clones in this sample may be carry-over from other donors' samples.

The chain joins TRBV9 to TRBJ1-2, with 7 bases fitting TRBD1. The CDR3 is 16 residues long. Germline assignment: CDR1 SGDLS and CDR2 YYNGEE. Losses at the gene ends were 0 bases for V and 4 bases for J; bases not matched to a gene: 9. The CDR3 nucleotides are TGTGCCAGCAGCGTAGGTACCCCGGGACAGAGCTATGGCTACACCTTC. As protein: CASSVGTPGQSYGYTF.

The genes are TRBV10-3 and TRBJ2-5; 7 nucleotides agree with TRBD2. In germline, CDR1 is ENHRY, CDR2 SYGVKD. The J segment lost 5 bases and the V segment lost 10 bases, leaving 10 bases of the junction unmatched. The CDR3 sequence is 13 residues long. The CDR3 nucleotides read TGTGCCACCGCACGGGGGGTGGAGGAGACCCAGTACTTC. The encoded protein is CATARGVEETQYF.

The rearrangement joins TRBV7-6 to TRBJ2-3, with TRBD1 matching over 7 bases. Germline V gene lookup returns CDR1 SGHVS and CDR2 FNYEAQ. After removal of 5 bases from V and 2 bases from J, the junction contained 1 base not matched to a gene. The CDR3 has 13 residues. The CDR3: CASSGTATDTQYF. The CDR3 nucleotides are TGTGCCAGCAGCGGGACAGCCACAGATACGCAGTATTTT.

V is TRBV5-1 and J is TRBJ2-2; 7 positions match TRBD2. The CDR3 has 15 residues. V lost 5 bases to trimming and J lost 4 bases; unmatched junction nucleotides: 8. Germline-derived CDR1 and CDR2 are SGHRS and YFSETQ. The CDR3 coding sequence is TGCGCCAGCAGATTAGCGGGTTCGGGCACCGGGGAGCTGTTTTTT. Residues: CASRLAGSGTGELFF.

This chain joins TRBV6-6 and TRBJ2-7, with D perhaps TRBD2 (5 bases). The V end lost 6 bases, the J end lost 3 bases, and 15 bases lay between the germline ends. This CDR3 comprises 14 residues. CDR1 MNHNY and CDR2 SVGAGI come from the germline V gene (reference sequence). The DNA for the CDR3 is TGTGCCAGCAGCTTCGGAGGTCCCGGCTACGAGCAGTACTTC. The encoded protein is CASSFGGPGYEQYF.

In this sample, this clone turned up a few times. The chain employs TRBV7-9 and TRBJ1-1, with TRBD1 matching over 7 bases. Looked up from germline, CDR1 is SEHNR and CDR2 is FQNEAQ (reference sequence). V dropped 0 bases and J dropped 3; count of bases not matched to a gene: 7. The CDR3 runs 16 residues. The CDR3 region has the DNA TGTGCCAGCAGCTTAGCGCCGAGGGGGCGGGACACTGAAGCTTTCTTT. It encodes CASSLAPRGRDTEAFF.

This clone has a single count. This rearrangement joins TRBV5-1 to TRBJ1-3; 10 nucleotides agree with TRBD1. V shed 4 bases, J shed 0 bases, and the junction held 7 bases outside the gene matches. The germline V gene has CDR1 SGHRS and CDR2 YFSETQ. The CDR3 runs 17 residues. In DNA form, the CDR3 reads TGCGCCAGCAGCGGGAGGACAGGGGGTTTCTCTGGAAACACCATATATTTT. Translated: CASSGRTGGFSGNTIYF.

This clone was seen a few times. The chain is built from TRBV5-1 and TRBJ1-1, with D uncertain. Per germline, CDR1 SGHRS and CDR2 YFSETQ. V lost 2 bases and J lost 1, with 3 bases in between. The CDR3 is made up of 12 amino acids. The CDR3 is CASSLSNTEAFF. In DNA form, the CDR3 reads TGCGCCAGCAGCTTATCGAACACTGAAGCTTTCTTT.

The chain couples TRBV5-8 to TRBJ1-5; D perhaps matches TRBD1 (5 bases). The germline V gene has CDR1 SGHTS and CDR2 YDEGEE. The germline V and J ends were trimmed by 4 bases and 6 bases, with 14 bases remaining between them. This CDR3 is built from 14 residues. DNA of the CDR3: TGTGCCAGCAGCACCAGGCAGGGTTTTCAGCCCCAGCATTTT. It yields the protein CASSTRQGFQPQHF.

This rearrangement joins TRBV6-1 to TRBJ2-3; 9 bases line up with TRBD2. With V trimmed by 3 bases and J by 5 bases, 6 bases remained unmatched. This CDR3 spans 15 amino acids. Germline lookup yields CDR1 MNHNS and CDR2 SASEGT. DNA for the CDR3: TGTGCCAGCAGTGAGCCAGCGGGGGGAGGAGATACGCAGTATTTT. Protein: CASSEPAGGGDTQYF.

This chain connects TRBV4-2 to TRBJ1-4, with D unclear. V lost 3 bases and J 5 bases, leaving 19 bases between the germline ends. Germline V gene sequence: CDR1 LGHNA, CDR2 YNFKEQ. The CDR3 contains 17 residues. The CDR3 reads CASSQGLVRTVNEKLFF. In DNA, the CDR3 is TGTGCCAGCAGCCAGGGCCTCGTAAGGACGGTCAATGAAAAACTGTTTTTT.

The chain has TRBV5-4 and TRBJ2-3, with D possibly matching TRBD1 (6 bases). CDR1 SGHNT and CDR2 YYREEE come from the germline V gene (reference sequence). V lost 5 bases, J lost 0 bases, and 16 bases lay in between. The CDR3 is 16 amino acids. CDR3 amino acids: CASRTLKRGSTDTQYF. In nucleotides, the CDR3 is TGTGCCAGCAGAACGCTTAAGAGGGGGAGCACAGATACGCAGTATTTT.

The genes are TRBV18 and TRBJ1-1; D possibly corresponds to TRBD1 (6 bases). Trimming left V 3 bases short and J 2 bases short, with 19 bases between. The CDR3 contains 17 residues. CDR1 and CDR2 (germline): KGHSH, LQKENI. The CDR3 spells CASSPRRAGEVNTEAFF. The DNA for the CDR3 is TGTGCCAGCTCACCCCGGCGGGCAGGGGAGGTTAACACTGAAGCTTTCTTT.

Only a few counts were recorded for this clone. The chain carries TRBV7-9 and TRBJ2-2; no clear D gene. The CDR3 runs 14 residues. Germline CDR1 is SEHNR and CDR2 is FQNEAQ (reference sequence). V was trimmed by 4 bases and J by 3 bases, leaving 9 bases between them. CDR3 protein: CASSSPTDTGELFF. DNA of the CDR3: TGTGCCAGCAGCTCCCCAACGGACACCGGGGAGCTGTTTTTT.

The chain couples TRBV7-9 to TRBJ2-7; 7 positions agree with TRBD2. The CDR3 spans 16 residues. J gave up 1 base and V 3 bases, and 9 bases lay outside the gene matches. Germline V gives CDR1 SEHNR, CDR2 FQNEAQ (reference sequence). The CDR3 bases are TGTGCCAGCAGCTTGGGGGTTAGCGGGCTATCCTACGAGCAGTACTTC. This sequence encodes CASSLGVSGLSYEQYF.

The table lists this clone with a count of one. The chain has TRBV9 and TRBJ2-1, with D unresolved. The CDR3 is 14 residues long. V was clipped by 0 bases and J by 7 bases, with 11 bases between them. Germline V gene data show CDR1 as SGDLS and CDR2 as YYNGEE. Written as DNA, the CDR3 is TGTGCCAGCAGCGTAGGGTCCGTAATGAATGAGCAGTTCTTC. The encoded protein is CASSVGSVMNEQFF.

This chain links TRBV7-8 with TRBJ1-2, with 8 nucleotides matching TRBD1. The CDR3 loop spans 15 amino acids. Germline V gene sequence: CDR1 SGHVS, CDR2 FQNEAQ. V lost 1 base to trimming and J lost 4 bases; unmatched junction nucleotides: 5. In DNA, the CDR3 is TGTGCCAGCAGCTTAGAGGCAGGGGGCCCCTATGGCTACACCTTC. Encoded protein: CASSLEAGGPYGYTF.

CDR3: CASWTAQGARGANVLTF. CDR3 coding DNA: TGTGCCAGCTGGACTGCACAGGGGGCGAGAGGGGCCAACGTCCTGACTTTC. The V and J genes are TRBV11-2 and TRBJ2-6; 9 bases line up with TRBD1. Germline-derived CDR1 and CDR2 are SGHAT and FQNNGV. The CDR3 sequence is 17 residues long. J lost 4 bases, V lost 8 bases, and 12 bases had no gene match.

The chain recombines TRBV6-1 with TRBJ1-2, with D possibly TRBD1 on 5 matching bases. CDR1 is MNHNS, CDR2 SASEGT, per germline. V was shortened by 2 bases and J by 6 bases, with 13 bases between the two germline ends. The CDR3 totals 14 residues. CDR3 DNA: TGTGCCAGCAGTGAATCCGGGGGGGACGATGGCTACACCTTC. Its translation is CASSESGGDDGYTF.

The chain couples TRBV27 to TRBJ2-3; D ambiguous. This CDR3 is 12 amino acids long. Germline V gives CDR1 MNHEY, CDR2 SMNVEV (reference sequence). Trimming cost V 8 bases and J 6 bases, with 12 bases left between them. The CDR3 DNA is TGTGCCAGCCCTTCTCGACGGGATACGCAGTATTTT. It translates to CASPSRRDTQYF.

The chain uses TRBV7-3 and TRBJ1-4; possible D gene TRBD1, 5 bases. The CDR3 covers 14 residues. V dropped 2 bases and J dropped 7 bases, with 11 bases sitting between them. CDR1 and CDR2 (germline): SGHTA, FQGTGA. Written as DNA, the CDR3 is TGTGCCAGCAGCTTAGGGGCCAGTGGTGAAAAACTGTTTTTT. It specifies CASSLGASGEKLFF.